This T cell receptor (beta chain) comes out of a study of CD8+CD57+ T cells in acquired aplastic anemia. As for the study in general: DNA per sorted CD4+ or CD8+ sample ranged roughly 0.19 to 30 ug, averaging roughly 3.5 ug. Study results and caveats: Patients and controls shared approximately 28 CD8+ CDR3 sequences.

Germline V gene lookup returns CDR1 SNHLY and CDR2 FYNNEI. This CDR3 is built from 13 residues. V was shortened by 6 bases and J by 10 bases, with 18 bases between the two germline ends. Profiling of TCR beta VDJ combinations and CDR3 sequences used genomic DNA as template. TCRdb reprocessed the reads with MiXCR, giving one entry per CDR3 protein. The top ten clones hold 4% of a sample with 400,000 to 500,000 distinct CDR3 sequences, 65% to 80% of them seen once. About this clonotype itself: Its specificity is unknown. This CDR3 is missing its conserved last phenylalanine or tryptophan, likely due to a read error.

V and J are TRBV2 and TRBJ1-2; TRBD1 is a possible D gene (5 bases). Sample: sorted CD4+, CD8+, or CD8+CD57+ T cells (not recorded which) from PBMCs. This receptor was obtained from a human donor in good health, serving as a control. This chain's CDR3 is CASSQWGSHDYTL. CDR3 coding DNA: TGTGCCAGCAGCCAATGGGGGAGCCATGACTACACCCTC.